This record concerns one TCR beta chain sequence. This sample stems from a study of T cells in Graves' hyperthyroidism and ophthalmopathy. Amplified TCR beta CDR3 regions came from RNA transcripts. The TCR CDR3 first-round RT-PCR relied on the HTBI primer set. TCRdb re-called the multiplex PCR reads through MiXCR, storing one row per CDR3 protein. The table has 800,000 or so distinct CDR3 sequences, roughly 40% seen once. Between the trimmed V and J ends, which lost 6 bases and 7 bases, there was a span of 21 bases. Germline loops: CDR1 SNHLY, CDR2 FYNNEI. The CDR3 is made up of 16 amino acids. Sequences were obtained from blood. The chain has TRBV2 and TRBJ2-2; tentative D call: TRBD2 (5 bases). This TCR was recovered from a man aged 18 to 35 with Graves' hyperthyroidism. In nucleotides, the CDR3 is TGTGCCAGCAGCCGCCAAGTGAGGGAGATGGACGGGGAGCTGTTTTTT. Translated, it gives CASSRQVREMDGELFF.